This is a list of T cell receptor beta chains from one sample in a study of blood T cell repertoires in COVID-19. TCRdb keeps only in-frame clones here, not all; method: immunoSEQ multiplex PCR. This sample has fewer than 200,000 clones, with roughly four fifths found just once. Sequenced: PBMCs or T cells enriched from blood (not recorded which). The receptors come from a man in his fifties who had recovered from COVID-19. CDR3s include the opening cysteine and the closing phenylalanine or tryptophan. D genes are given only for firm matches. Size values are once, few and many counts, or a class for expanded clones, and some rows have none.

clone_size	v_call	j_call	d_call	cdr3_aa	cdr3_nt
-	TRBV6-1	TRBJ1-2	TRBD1	CASSVTGTGGARDGYTF	TGTGCCAGCAGTGTCACCGGGACAGGGGGCGCTCGGGATGGCTACACCTTC
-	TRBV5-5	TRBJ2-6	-	CASSLLGSGANVLTF	TGTGCCAGCAGCTTGCTAGGGAGCGGGGCCAACGTCCTGACTTTC
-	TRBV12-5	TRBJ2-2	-	CASGDSWTAQRSGELFF	TGTGCTAGTGGCGACTCCTGGACAGCACAGCGCAGCGGGGAGCTGTTTTTT
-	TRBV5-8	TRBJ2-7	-	CASSSRTTTYEQYF	TGTGCCAGCAGCTCTCGGACTACTACTTACGAGCAGTACTTC
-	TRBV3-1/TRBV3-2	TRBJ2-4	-	CASSQGVGPKNIQYF	TGTGCCAGCAGCCAAGGGGTGGGGCCCAAAAACATTCAGTACTTC
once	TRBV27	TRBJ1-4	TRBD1	CASSLTGTGGEKLFF	TGTGCCAGCAGTTTAACCGGGACAGGGGGTGAAAAACTGTTTTTT
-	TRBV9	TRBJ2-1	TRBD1	CASSSQDRGVNEQFF	TGTGCCAGCAGCTCCCAGGACAGGGGAGTCAATGAGCAGTTCTTC
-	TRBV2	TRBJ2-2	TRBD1	CATGTGYPGELFF	TGTGCCACCGGGACAGGGTATCCCGGGGAGCTGTTTTTT
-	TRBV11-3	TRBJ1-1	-	CASSPGGGYTEAFF	TGTGCCAGCAGTCCCGGTGGGGGCTACACTGAAGCTTTCTTT
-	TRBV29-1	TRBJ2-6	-	CSVDQGSGANVLTF	TGCAGCGTTGACCAGGGGTCTGGGGCCAACGTCCTGACTTTC
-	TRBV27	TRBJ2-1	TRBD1	CASSRDRDPYNEQFF	TGTGCCAGCAGCCGGGACAGGGACCCCTACAATGAGCAGTTCTTC
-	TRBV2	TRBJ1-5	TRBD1	CASSERQGANQPQHF	TGTGCCAGCAGTGAAAGACAGGGGGCGAATCAGCCCCAGCATTTT
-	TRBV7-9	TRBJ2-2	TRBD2	CASRDGLAGGNTGELFF	TGTGCCAGCAGGGACGGACTAGCGGGGGGAAACACCGGGGAGCTGTTTTTT
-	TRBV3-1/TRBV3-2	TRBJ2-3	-	CASSQGTTLTDTQYF	TGTGCCAGCAGCCAAGGGACTACTCTCACAGATACGCAGTATTTT
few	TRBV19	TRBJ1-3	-	CASISAIGRGNYGNTIYF	TGTGCCAGTATTTCGGCTATTGGCAGGGGAAACTATGGAAACACCATATATTTT
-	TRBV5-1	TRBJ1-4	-	CASSWGPGDEKLFF	TGCGCCAGCAGCTGGGGTCCAGGGGATGAAAAACTGTTTTTT
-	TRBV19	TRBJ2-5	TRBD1	CASRGGQGAYQETQYF	TGTGCCAGTAGGGGGGGACAGGGGGCGTACCAAGAGACCCAGTACTTC
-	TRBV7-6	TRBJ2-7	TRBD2	CASSPRGERGSYEQYF	TGTGCCAGCAGTCCCCGGGGGGAGCGGGGGAGCTACGAGCAGTACTTC
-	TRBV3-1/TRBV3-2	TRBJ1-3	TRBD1	CASSPPWTGTLRGNTIYF	TGTGCCAGCAGCCCGCCGTGGACAGGGACTCTTCGTGGAAACACCATATATTTT
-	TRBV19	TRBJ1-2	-	CASSIEGYYGYTF	TGTGCCAGTAGTATAGAGGGCTACTATGGCTACACCTTC
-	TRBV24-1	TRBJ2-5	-	CATSDSGIETQYF	TGTGCCACCAGTGATTCGGGGATTGAGACCCAGTACTTC
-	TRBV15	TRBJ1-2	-	CATSREVPWPQVDYGYTF	TGTGCCACCAGCAGAGAAGTCCCTTGGCCCCAGGTGGACTATGGCTACACCTTC
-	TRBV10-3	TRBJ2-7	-	CAISGRSGELGEQYF	TGTGCCATCAGCGGCCGATCGGGTGAACTAGGGGAGCAGTACTTC
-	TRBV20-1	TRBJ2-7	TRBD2	CSASGLAGLTYEQYF	TGCAGTGCTAGTGGTCTAGCGGGGCTAACATACGAGCAGTACTTC
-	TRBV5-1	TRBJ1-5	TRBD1	CASSLGDSIVNQPQHF	TGCGCCAGCAGCTTGGGGGACAGTATTGTCAATCAGCCCCAGCATTTT
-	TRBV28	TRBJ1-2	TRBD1	CASSFLKQGQGGYTF	TGTGCCAGCAGTTTCCTAAAACAGGGGCAGGGGGGCTACACCTTC
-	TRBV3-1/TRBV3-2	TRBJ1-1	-	CASSPRRDTTEAFF	TGTGCCAGCAGCCCAAGACGGGACACCACTGAAGCTTTCTTT
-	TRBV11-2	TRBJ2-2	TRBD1	CASSQQGSPGELFF	TGTGCCAGCAGCCAACAGGGGTCCCCCGGGGAGCTGTTTTTT
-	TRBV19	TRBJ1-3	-	CASSLLAEGTGNTIYF	TGTGCCAGTAGTTTACTGGCGGAAGGAACTGGAAACACCATATATTTT
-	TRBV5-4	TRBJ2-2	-	CASSTPGQFTGELFF	TGTGCCAGCAGTACGCCGGGACAATTCACCGGGGAGCTGTTTTTT
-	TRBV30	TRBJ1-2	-	CASPNPQGFTNYGYTF	TGTGCCTCACCTAACCCGCAGGGGTTCACTAACTATGGCTACACCTTC
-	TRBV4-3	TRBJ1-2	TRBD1	CASSRGQGVSYGYTF	TGCGCCAGCAGCCGCGGACAGGGAGTTAGCTATGGCTACACCTTC
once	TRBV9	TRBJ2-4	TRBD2	CASSPTSGGSPAKNIQYF	TGTGCCAGCAGCCCTACTAGCGGGGGCTCTCCCGCCAAAAACATTCAGTACTTC
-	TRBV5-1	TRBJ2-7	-	CASSLSPGLYEQYF	TGCGCCAGCAGCTTGTCCCCCGGGTTGTACGAGCAGTACTTC
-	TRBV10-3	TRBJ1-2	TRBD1	CAISEQLGGNGYTF	TGTGCCATCAGTGAGCAATTAGGGGGCAATGGCTACACCTTC
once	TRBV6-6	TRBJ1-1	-	CASSPGGLSEAFF	TGTGCCAGCAGTCCGGGGGGTCTCTCTGAAGCTTTCTTT
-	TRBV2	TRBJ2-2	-	CASVKGQNTGELFF	TGTGCCAGCGTGAAGGGACAGAACACCGGGGAGCTGTTTTTT
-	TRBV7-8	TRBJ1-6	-	CASSLQGRTYNSPLHF	TGTGCCAGCAGCTTGCAGGGAAGGACCTATAATTCACCCCTCCACTTT
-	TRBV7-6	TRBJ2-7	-	CASSPRFEPGTYEQYF	TGTGCCAGCAGCCCCCGATTCGAGCCTGGTACCTACGAGCAGTACTTC
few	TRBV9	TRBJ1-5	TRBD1	CASSTGQGNNQPQHF	TGTGCCAGCAGCACAGGACAGGGGAACAATCAGCCCCAGCATTTT
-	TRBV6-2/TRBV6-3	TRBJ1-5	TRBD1	CASSFLQGSNQPQHF	TGTGCCAGCAGCTTCCTACAGGGGAGCAATCAGCCCCAGCATTTT
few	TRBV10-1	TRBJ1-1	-	CASSDSRTEAFF	TGCGCCAGCAGTGATTCGCGGACTGAAGCTTTCTTT